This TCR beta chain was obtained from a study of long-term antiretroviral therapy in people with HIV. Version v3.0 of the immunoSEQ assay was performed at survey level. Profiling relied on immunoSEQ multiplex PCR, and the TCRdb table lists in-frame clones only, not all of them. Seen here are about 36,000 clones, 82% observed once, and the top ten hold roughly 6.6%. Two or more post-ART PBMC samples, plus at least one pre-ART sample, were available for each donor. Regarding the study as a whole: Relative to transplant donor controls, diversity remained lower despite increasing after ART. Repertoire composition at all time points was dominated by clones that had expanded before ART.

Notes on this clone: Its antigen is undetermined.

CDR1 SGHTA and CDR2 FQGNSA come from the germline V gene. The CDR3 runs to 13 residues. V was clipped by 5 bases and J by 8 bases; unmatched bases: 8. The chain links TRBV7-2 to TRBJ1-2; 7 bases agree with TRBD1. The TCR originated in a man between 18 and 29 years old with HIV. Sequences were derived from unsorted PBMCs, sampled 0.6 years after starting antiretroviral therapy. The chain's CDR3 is CASSEPQGLGYTF. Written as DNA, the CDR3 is TGTGCCAGCAGCGAACCACAGGGGTTGGGCTACACCTTC.